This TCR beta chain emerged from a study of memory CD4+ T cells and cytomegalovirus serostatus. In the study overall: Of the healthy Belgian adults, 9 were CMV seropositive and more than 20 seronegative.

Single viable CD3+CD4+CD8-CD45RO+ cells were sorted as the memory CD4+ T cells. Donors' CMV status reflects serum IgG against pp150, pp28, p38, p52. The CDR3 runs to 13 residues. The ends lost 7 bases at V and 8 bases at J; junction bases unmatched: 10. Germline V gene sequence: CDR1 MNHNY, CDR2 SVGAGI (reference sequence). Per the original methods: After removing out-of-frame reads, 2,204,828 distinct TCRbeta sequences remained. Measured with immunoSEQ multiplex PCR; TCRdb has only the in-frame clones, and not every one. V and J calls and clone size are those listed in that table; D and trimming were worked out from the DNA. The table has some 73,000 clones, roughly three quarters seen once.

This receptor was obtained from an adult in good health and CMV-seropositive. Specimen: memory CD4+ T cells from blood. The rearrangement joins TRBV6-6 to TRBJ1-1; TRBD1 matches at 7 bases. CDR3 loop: CASIKPGQQEAFF. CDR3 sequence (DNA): TGTGCCAGCATCAAACCGGGACAGCAAGAAGCTTTCTTT.